These 23 T cell receptor beta chains originate from one sample sequenced in a study of shared clonotypes between healthy human individuals. Terminally differentiated effector memory CD45RA+ cells were left out of the naive CD8 fraction, which was CD45RO-negative and positively selected for CCR7. Assay used: immunoSEQ multiplex PCR; TCRdb lists only in-frame clones, some missing. The sample carries approximately 1.9 million clones, around 93% recorded once. Sample: naive CD8+ T cells from PBMCs. The source is a man in his late teens or twenties in good health. Some clones in this sample may be carry-over from other donors' samples.

This clone was seen only a few times. The V and J genes are TRBV5-8 and TRBJ1-1; D is uncertain. This CDR3 has 11 amino acids. V lost 3 bases, J lost 6 bases, and 6 bases lay in between. The germline CDR1 and CDR2 sequences are SGHTS and YDEGEE. The chain's CDR3 is CASSSYPEAFF. The CDR3, as DNA: TGTGCCAGCAGCTCCTACCCTGAAGCTTTCTTT.

The chain is built from TRBV13 and TRBJ2-6; D unclear. Germline V gene lookup returns CDR1 PRHDT and CDR2 FYEKMQ (reference sequence). This CDR3 is 16 amino acids long. V lost 5 bases and J 2 bases, leaving 13 bases between the germline ends. Here the CDR3 DNA reads TGTGCCAGCAGCCCCCCATTTGTGGCTGGGGCCAACGTCCTGACTTTC. Its protein product is CASSPPFVAGANVLTF.

The chain combines TRBV29-1 with TRBJ2-5; perhaps TRBD1 as D (6 bases). The DNA end favors TRBJ2-7, so the J call may be wrong. The CDR3 runs to 14 residues. Germline V gene lookup returns CDR1 SQVTM and CDR2 ANQGSEA. CDR3 nucleotides: TGCAGCGGGTTAGGGGACACGACGAACTACGAGCAGTACTTC. Translated, it gives CSGLGDTTNYEQYF.

The chain joins TRBV11-2 to TRBJ1-4; unclear D gene. The CDR3 has 14 amino acids. V was trimmed by 5 bases and J by 6 bases, leaving 13 bases between them. CDR1 is SGHAT and CDR2 is FQNNGV in the germline V gene. The CDR3 sequence is CASSPRHGDEKLFF. The CDR3 nucleotides are TGTGCCAGCAGCCCTCGGCATGGGGATGAAAAACTGTTTTTT.

This chain joins TRBV18 and TRBJ2-7, with TRBD2 as a possible D gene (5 bases). This CDR3 is built from 15 residues. V was trimmed by 1 base and J by 2 bases, leaving 12 bases between them. Per the germline V gene, CDR1 is KGHSH and CDR2 is LQKENI. The CDR3 reads CASSPLEGRPYEQYF. The CDR3 coding sequence is TGTGCCAGCTCACCACTAGAGGGTCGACCCTACGAGCAGTACTTC.

The V and J genes are TRBV6-1 and TRBJ2-7; the match to TRBD2 covers 10 bases. The CDR3 consists of 13 residues. After removal of 7 bases from V and 3 bases from J, the junction contained 3 bases not matched to a gene. CDR1 and CDR2 from the germline V gene are MNHNS and SASEGT. The CDR3 nucleotides read TGTGCCAGCATAGCGGGGGGTTTCTACGAGCAGTACTTC. Amino acid sequence: CASIAGGFYEQYF.

The chain joins TRBV27 to TRBJ2-7; D tentatively fits TRBD1 or TRBD2 (5 bases each). Germline V CDR1 and CDR2: MNHEY, SMNVEV (reference sequence). The V end was cut by 5 bases, the J end by 3 bases, with 17 bases between. The CDR3 totals 15 residues. This chain's CDR3 is CASSLYRDPNYEQYF. The CDR3 DNA is TGTGCCAGCAGTCTATACCGGGACCCGAACTACGAGCAGTACTTC.

V gene TRBV12-5 combines with J gene TRBJ1-1; D is unresolved. Germline values: CDR1 LGHNT, CDR2 FRNRAP. There are 14 residues in the CDR3. Trimming shortened V by 1 base and J by 7 bases, and 13 bases separated the two germline ends. CDR3 loop: CASGLGPRAVEAFF. Written as DNA, the CDR3 is TGTGCTAGTGGTTTGGGGCCGAGGGCGGTTGAAGCTTTCTTT.

The chain couples TRBV15 to TRBJ2-1; TRBD2 agrees at 11 bases. Germline V gene sequence: CDR1 LNHNV, CDR2 YYDKDF (reference sequence). V dropped 8 bases and J dropped 7; count of bases not matched to a gene: 7. The CDR3 totals 14 residues. CDR3 amino acids: CATETSGSINEQFF. CDR3 coding DNA: TGTGCCACCGAAACTAGCGGGAGTATAAATGAGCAGTTCTTC.

This clone appeared once. J is TRBJ1-2 and V is TRBV7-2; the match to TRBD1 covers 9 bases. The CDR3 spans 18 residues. Trimming cost V 5 bases and J 2 bases; bases outside gene matches: 15. The germline V gene encodes CDR1 SGHTA and CDR2 FQGNSA. The CDR3 loop reads CASSLRGTGLLGNYGYTF. The CDR3 bases are TGTGCCAGCAGCCTCCGAGGGACAGGGCTATTAGGGAACTATGGCTACACCTTC.

The rearrangement links TRBV7-9 to TRBJ1-2; D is unresolved. This CDR3 comprises 13 residues. With 3 bases removed from V and 6 bases from J, the gap between germline ends came to 11 bases. Looked up from germline, CDR1 is SEHNR and CDR2 is FQNEAQ (reference sequence). Here the CDR3 reads CASSFGGLNGYTF. The CDR3 DNA is TGTGCCAGCAGCTTCGGAGGCCTAAATGGCTACACCTTC.

V is TRBV29-1 and J is TRBJ2-3; TRBD2 aligns across 15 bases. With V trimmed by 5 bases and J by 6 bases, 12 bases remained unmatched. The CDR3 spans 17 residues. From germline, CDR1 is SQVTM and CDR2 ANQGSEA. CDR3 protein: CSVPPWTSGRATDTQYF. DNA for the CDR3: TGCAGCGTTCCCCCTTGGACTAGCGGGAGGGCCACGGATACGCAGTATTTT.

This rearrangement joins TRBV10-3 to TRBJ2-7; 9 bases are shared with TRBD1. The CDR3 extends over 13 amino acids. Germline V gives CDR1 ENHRY, CDR2 SYGVKD. The junction had 2 bases not matched to a gene; V was cut back by 5 bases and J by 3 bases. CDR3 bases: TGTGCCATCAGTTGGGACAGGGACTACGAGCAGTACTTC. It yields the protein CAISWDRDYEQYF.

In regard to this clone: In the same sample, other DNA sequences code for this CDR3. This rearrangement joins TRBV5-6 to TRBJ2-7; D uncertain. Germline values: CDR1 SGHDT, CDR2 YYEEEE. Trimming shortened V by 0 bases and J by 2 bases, and 6 bases separated the two germline ends. There are 13 residues in the CDR3. The CDR3 coding sequence is TGTGCCAGCAGCTTGGGACCGACCTACGAGCAGTACTTC. It specifies CASSLGPTYEQYF.

This chain links TRBV7-9 with TRBJ2-4, with 7 bases matching TRBD1. Germline lookup yields CDR1 SEHNR and CDR2 FQNEAQ (reference sequence). Trimming cost V 3 bases and J 5 bases; bases outside gene matches: 4. The CDR3 is 14 amino acids. This CDR3 reads CASSFGQGENIQYF. In DNA form, the CDR3 reads TGTGCCAGCAGCTTCGGTCAGGGGGAAAACATTCAGTACTTC.

The rearrangement links TRBV11-2 to TRBJ1-2; D may be TRBD1 (6 bases). The V end lost 6 bases, the J end lost 3 bases, and 17 bases lay between the germline ends. CDR1 is SGHAT, CDR2 FQNNGV, per germline. The CDR3 has 15 residues. The CDR3 region is CASSKVGGLDYGYTF. The CDR3 region has the DNA TGTGCCAGCAGTAAAGTGGGGGGCTTGGACTATGGCTACACCTTC.

This chain uses TRBV9 with TRBJ2-2; unclear D gene. The CDR3 runs 17 residues. The germline V gene encodes CDR1 SGDLS and CDR2 YYNGEE. Trimming shortened V by 2 bases and J by 3 bases, and 17 bases separated the two germline ends. The CDR3 is CASSVPRGDSDTGELFF. The DNA of the CDR3 is TGTGCCAGCAGCGTCCCCCGTGGGGATTCGGACACCGGGGAGCTGTTTTTT. The entire variable domain, with the rest obtained from reference TRBV9 and TRBJ2-2, is as follows: DSGVTQTPKHLITATGQRVTLRCSPRSGDLSVYWYQQSLDQGLQFLIQYYNGEERAKGNILERFSAQQFPDLHSELNLSSLELGDSALYFCASSVPRGDSDTGELFFGEGSRLTVL.

The rearrangement joins TRBV6-5 to TRBJ2-1; D might be TRBD1 (6 bases). The length of the CDR3 is 13 residues. The V gene lost 6 bases and the J gene lost 4 bases, with 10 bases spanning the gap. Germline V gives CDR1 MNHEY, CDR2 SVGAGI. The DNA for the CDR3 is TGTGCCAGCAGCCAGGGGACGTACAATGAGCAGTTCTTC. It translates to CASSQGTYNEQFF.

The gene calls are TRBV28 and TRBJ2-5, with a tentative D call TRBD2 (6 bases). The ends were cut back, 6 bases at V and 0 bases at J, with 11 bases in the middle. The germline CDR1 and CDR2 sequences are MDHEN and SYDVKM. This CDR3 contains 14 residues. CDR3 nucleotides: TGTGCCAGCAGGGTACGGGGGTACCAAGAGACCCAGTACTTC. Encoded protein: CASRVRGYQETQYF.

The V call is TRBV13, the J call TRBJ1-1, with 8 bases identical to TRBD1. The CDR3 covers 15 residues. CDR1 and CDR2 from the germline V gene are PRHDT and FYEKMQ (reference sequence). With V trimmed by 5 bases and J by 4 bases, 9 bases remained unmatched. The CDR3 bases are TGTGCCAGCAGCGGCCGAGCCGGGACAGGCACTGAAGCTTTCTTT. Translation gives CASSGRAGTGTEAFF.

The rearrangement joins TRBV5-6 to TRBJ2-7, with TRBD1 as a possible D gene (5 bases). Deletions cut 0 bases from V and 2 bases from J, with 9 bases between. Germline values: CDR1 SGHDT, CDR2 YYEEEE. The CDR3 totals 14 residues. CDR3 bases: TGTGCCAGCAGCTTGGGACAGCAAGCCTACGAGCAGTACTTC. Translating it yields CASSLGQQAYEQYF.

The genes are TRBV2 and TRBJ2-4; D uncertain. The CDR3 has 16 residues. Germline CDR1 and CDR2: SNHLY and FYNNEI. Trimming took off 3 bases at V and 0 bases at J, with 12 bases between the two ends. The CDR3 reads CASSDTVIIAKNIQYF. CDR3 nucleotides: TGTGCCAGCAGTGATACGGTCATCATAGCCAAAAACATTCAGTACTTC.

This chain connects TRBV9 to TRBJ1-1; D possibly corresponds to TRBD1 (6 bases). The V and J ends lost 3 bases and 6 bases respectively, with 24 bases between them. CDR1 SGDLS and CDR2 YYNGEE come from the germline V gene. This CDR3 contains 17 residues. This chain's CDR3 is CASSAARGLRGLSEAFF. CDR3 DNA sequence: TGTGCCAGCAGCGCCGCTCGGGGGCTTCGGGGTTTGTCTGAAGCTTTCTTT.